Described below is a single T cell receptor (beta chain) sequence and its context. Across roughly 25 US areas, participants ranged in age from about 18 to 100 years. Cohorts were based on clinical histories the participants reported. This sample stems from a study of blood T cell repertoires in COVID-19. Background on the study: Samples came from the United States, Italy and Spain, spanning acute and convalescent COVID-19. The analysed material was cDNA or gDNA that came from T cells, B-cell-depleted T cells, or PBMCs.

Trimming cost V 3 bases and J 5 bases; bases outside gene matches: 13. This CDR3 contains 18 residues. Germline lookup yields CDR1 SGHDT and CDR2 YYEEEE. Assay: immunoSEQ multiplex PCR; the TCRdb copy retains only in-frame clones and omits some. Of about 230,000 clones in the sample, under 90% are singletons; the top ten hold roughly 4%. The sample consisted of PBMCs or T cells enriched from blood (not recorded which). The rearrangement joins TRBV5-6 to TRBJ1-5; TRBD1 matches 11 bases. This TCR derives from a woman in her thirties with acute COVID-19. In DNA, the CDR3 is TGTGCCAGCAGCTGGGGGACAGGGGGACCTTTTTTGGATCAGCCCCAGCATTTT. This sequence encodes CASSWGTGGPFLDQPQHF.